The 13 T cell receptor beta chains listed next were all sequenced from one sample in a study of regulatory T cells in long-lasting Graves disease. Sequencing libraries for TCR beta were prepared with iRepertoire HTBI primers and Arm-PCR of CDR3 regions. TCRdb itself ran the multiplex PCR reads through MiXCR, one entry per CDR3 protein. The data hold about 320,000 distinct CDR3 sequences, with more than 15% observed a single time. Documented time point: newly diagnosed GD, antithyroid drugs for less than 3 months. PBMC RNA was the source of the TCR library. The material sequenced was peripheral blood mononuclear cells (PBMCs), taken at new diagnosis, from a patient treated with antithyroid drugs. Receptor source: a female donor with Graves disease.

There are many counts of this clonotype. The chain recombines TRBV19 with TRBJ2-1; weak D call: TRBD1 (6 bases). The CDR3 has 13 amino acids. Trimming removed 8 bases at V and 5 bases at J, with 13 bases between. Germline V gene sequence: CDR1 LNHDA, CDR2 SQIVND (reference sequence). The CDR3 region is CASARDTHNEQFF. The DNA of the CDR3 is TGTGCCAGTGCCCGGGACACCCACAATGAGCAGTTCTTC.

This clonotype was observed many times. This chain connects TRBV15 to TRBJ2-7, with D unclear. Germline V gene sequence: CDR1 LNHNV, CDR2 YYDKDF (reference sequence). Trimming shortened V by 0 bases and J by 3 bases, and 9 bases separated the two germline ends. This CDR3 contains 14 residues. DNA for the CDR3: TGTGCCACCAGCAGAGATCTGGCTGGCTACGAGCAGTACTTC. Translating it yields CATSRDLAGYEQYF.

Concerning this clonotype: The junction does not match germline at one end; this may be a read error. The J gene is TRBJ1-2, the V gene TRBV2, with TRBD1 identical over 8 bases. Germline V gives CDR1 SNHLY, CDR2 FYNNEI. CDR3 length: 10 amino acids. Here the CDR3 DNA reads TGTGCCAGCAGTGGGACAGGGATATCATTC. Encoded protein: CASSGTGISF.

This clonotype has a count of ten or more. The chain links TRBV28 to TRBJ2-1; D unresolved. The CDR3 is made up of 13 amino acids. Germline loops: CDR1 MDHEN, CDR2 SYDVKM. V was trimmed by 6 bases and J by 8 bases, leaving 14 bases between them. As DNA, the CDR3 is TGTGCCAGCAGCCTGGGTACGCAGGATGAGCAGTTCTTC. This codes for CASSLGTQDEQFF.

The sample holds one count of this clonotype. A far larger clone differs by one base, so this is likely a read error. The chain links TRBV2 to TRBJ1-5; D is ambiguous. CDR1 SNHLY and CDR2 FYNNEI come from the germline V gene. The CDR3 extends over 13 amino acids. Trimming took 6 bases from V and 6 from J, leaving 12 bases between them. The CDR3 spells CASSSAQVQPQHF. The CDR3 DNA sequence: TGTGCCAGCAGCTCAGCTCAGGTTCAGCCCCAGCATTTT.

V usage is TRBV3-1 and J usage is TRBJ2-7; no definite D call. Trimming removed 4 bases at V and 1 base at J, with 11 bases between. Germline lookup yields CDR1 LGHDT and CDR2 YNNKEL (reference sequence). The length of the CDR3 is 14 residues. The CDR3 is CASSRKVSSYEQYF. CDR3 coding DNA: TGTGCCAGCAGCCGAAAAGTGAGTTCCTACGAGCAGTACTTC.

This clonotype occurred many times. The V gene is TRBV2, the J gene TRBJ2-5; a weak D match, TRBD2 (6 bases). The germline V gene has CDR1 SNHLY and CDR2 FYNNEI. This CDR3 is built from 15 residues. V was pared by 4 bases and J by 1 base, with 13 bases between. CDR3 residues: CASSVSRGTQETQYF. CDR3 coding DNA: TGTGCCAGCAGTGTCTCTCGGGGGACCCAAGAGACCCAGTACTTC.

This rearrangement joins TRBV5-6 to TRBJ2-2, with no clear D. From germline, CDR1 is SGHDT and CDR2 YYEEEE. The CDR3 contains 14 residues. V lost 4 bases, J lost 4 bases, and 11 bases lay in between. CDR3 residues: CASSRRPTTGELFF. In DNA form, the CDR3 reads TGTGCCAGCAGCCGGCGACCGACCACCGGGGAGCTGTTTTTT. The full variable domain, with the rest looked up from reference TRBV5-6 and TRBJ2-2, is DAGVTQSPTHLIKTRGQQVTLRCSPKSGHDTVSWYQQALGQGPQFIFQYYEEEERQRGNFPDRFSGHQFPNYSSELNVNALLLGDSALYLCASSRRPTTGELFFGEGSRLTVL.

This rearrangement joins TRBV20-1 to TRBJ2-7; D unclear. The CDR3 spans 13 residues. The V gene's germline CDR1 is DFQATT and CDR2 SNEGSKA (reference sequence). The germline V and J ends were trimmed by 1 base and 5 bases, with 12 bases remaining between them. As DNA, the CDR3 is TGCAGTGCTAGAGCACCCAATTTAGACGAGCAGTACTTC. This encodes CSARAPNLDEQYF.

This clonotype has only a few counts. This sequence joins TRBV14 and TRBJ2-6; 7 positions agree with TRBD1. V shed 10 bases and J 0 bases; nucleotides not matched to a gene: 9. This CDR3 contains 16 residues. Germline V gene sequence: CDR1 SGHDN, CDR2 FVKESK. The CDR3: CANRDRDVSGANVLTF. The CDR3, as DNA: TGTGCCAACCGGGACAGAGACGTCTCTGGGGCCAACGTCCTGACTTTC.

This clonotype was seen many times. The chain links TRBV11-2 to TRBJ2-7, with D hard to call. Germline lookup yields CDR1 SGHAT and CDR2 FQNNGV. This CDR3 comprises 15 residues. Trimming shortened V by 5 bases and J by 0 bases, and 14 bases separated the two germline ends. CDR3 nucleotides: TGTGCCAGCAGCCACCCAGACGAGAGCTCCTACGAGCAGTACTTC. It specifies CASSHPDESSYEQYF.

This clonotype was detected only a few times. The rearrangement uses TRBV20-1 and TRBJ1-4; perhaps TRBD1 as D (5 bases). CDR1 and CDR2 from the germline V gene are DFQATT and SNEGSKA (reference sequence). V gave up 2 bases and J gave up 8 bases, with 9 bases separating them. The CDR3 covers 12 residues. CDR3 protein: CSARLWGEKLFF. The CDR3 DNA sequence: TGCAGTGCTAGATTGTGGGGCGAAAAACTGTTTTTT.

The table lists this clonotype with many counts. This rearrangement joins TRBV2 to TRBJ2-1; 7 bases map to TRBD2. The CDR3 is 12 residues long. Germline V gene data show CDR1 as SNHLY and CDR2 as FYNNEI. V dropped 4 bases and J dropped 8; count of bases not matched to a gene: 2. For the CDR3, the DNA is TGTGCCAGCAGTGTGGGAGGGGATGAGCAGTTCTTC. Translated, it gives CASSVGGDEQFF. The whole variable domain, filled in from reference TRBV2 and TRBJ2-1, reads EPEVTQTPSHQVTQMGQEVILRCVPISNHLYFYWYRQILGQKVEFLVSFYNNEISEKSEIFDDQFSVERPDGSNFTLKIRSTKLEDSAMYFCASSVGGDEQFFGPGTRLTVL.